The next 17 T cell receptor beta chains were all read from a single sample in a study of T cell changes during pregnancy in multiple sclerosis. The data were produced by immunoSEQ multiplex PCR, yet TCRdb's version contains in-frame clones alone and is incomplete. The sample has about 38,000 clones, about 91% seen once; the top ten hold 9.5% to 13%. The sample in question was CD8+ T cells from peripheral blood mononuclear cells, obtained after pregnancy. The receptors here all came from a female donor with multiple sclerosis, enrolled in a pregnancy study.

The genes are TRBV9 and TRBJ1-4, with D unclear. Germline V gene lookup returns CDR1 SGDLS and CDR2 YYNGEE. The ends were cut back, 4 bases at V and 4 bases at J, with 14 bases in the middle. The CDR3 covers 15 residues. CDR3 sequence reads: CASSPSGPDNEKLFF. The CDR3 region has the DNA TGTGCCAGCAGCCCCAGCGGGCCAGATAATGAAAAACTGTTTTTT.

This clone was seen only once. This chain links TRBV28 with TRBJ2-1; 11 nucleotides match TRBD2. The CDR3 spans 15 residues. After removal of 7 bases from V and 4 bases from J, the junction contained 6 bases not matched to a gene. Per germline, CDR1 MDHEN and CDR2 SYDVKM. The CDR3 sequence: CASTIGTSGYNEQFF. The CDR3 DNA follows: TGTGCCAGCACAATAGGGACTAGCGGATACAATGAGCAGTTCTTC.

The chain carries TRBV18 and TRBJ2-1, with D possibly called TRBD1 or TRBD2 (7 bases each). Germline values: CDR1 KGHSH, CDR2 LQKENI. Trimming stripped 6 bases from V and 1 base from J, with 22 bases between. The CDR3 has 18 amino acids. The CDR3 protein is CASSPGGVPRISYNEQFF. The CDR3 DNA follows: TGTGCCAGCTCGCCAGGGGGGGTCCCTAGGATATCCTACAATGAGCAGTTCTTC.

The chain joins TRBV28 to TRBJ1-2; weak D call: TRBD1 (5 bases). This CDR3 has 17 amino acids. Germline V gene data show CDR1 as MDHEN and CDR2 as SYDVKM. Trimming cost V 3 bases and J 4 bases, with 21 bases left between them. The CDR3 reads CASSLVAPTRVRYGYTF. The DNA of the CDR3 is TGTGCCAGCAGTTTGGTGGCCCCGACCAGGGTACGCTATGGCTACACCTTC.

The rearrangement links TRBV5-1 to TRBJ1-1, with 9 bases lining up with TRBD1. This CDR3 spans 16 amino acids. Germline CDR1 is SGHRS and CDR2 is YFSETQ. With V trimmed by 4 bases and J by 5 bases, 12 bases remained unmatched. The chain's CDR3 is CASSPKPQGAGTEAFF. The CDR3 region has the DNA TGCGCCAGCAGCCCTAAACCACAGGGGGCTGGGACTGAAGCTTTCTTT.

The chain combines TRBV29-1 with TRBJ2-1; a weak D match, TRBD1 (6 bases). This CDR3 contains 18 residues. The germline V gene encodes CDR1 SQVTM and CDR2 ANQGSEA. V gave up 6 bases and J gave up 1 base, with 25 bases separating them. The CDR3 is CSVKGEIVTLNSYNEQFF. CDR3 DNA sequence: TGCAGCGTGAAGGGGGAAATCGTGACTCTAAATTCCTACAATGAGCAGTTCTTC.

CDR3 sequence reads: CASSRGEQNTEAFF. The DNA of the CDR3 is TGTGCCAGCAGCAGGGGCGAGCAGAACACTGAAGCTTTCTTT. This chain joins TRBV2 and TRBJ1-1; tentatively, D is TRBD1 (6 bases). The germline V and J ends were trimmed by 6 bases and 1 base, with 12 bases remaining between them. Germline V gives CDR1 SNHLY, CDR2 FYNNEI. This CDR3 spans 14 amino acids.

The V call is TRBV27, the J call TRBJ1-4, with 12 bases fitting TRBD1. Looked up from germline, CDR1 is MNHEY and CDR2 is SMNVEV (reference sequence). The CDR3 is made up of 16 amino acids. V shed 7 bases and J 8 bases; nucleotides not matched to a gene: 11. CDR3 nucleotide sequence: TGTGCCAGCAAACCGGCGGGACAGGGGGCAAGGGAAAAACTGTTTTTT. Amino acids: CASKPAGQGAREKLFF.

This chain joins TRBV19 and TRBJ2-1; 7 bases align to TRBD1. CDR3 length: 14 amino acids. Germline CDR1 reads LNHDA; CDR2 reads SQIVND (reference sequence). V lost 4 bases to trimming and J lost 10 bases; unmatched junction nucleotides: 10. CDR3: CASSKDRDLWEQFF. CDR3 sequence (DNA): TGTGCCAGTAGTAAAGACAGGGATTTATGGGAGCAGTTCTTC.

The V gene is TRBV7-9, the J gene TRBJ2-5; 8 bases are shared with TRBD1. V lost 5 bases and J lost 4; bases outside the gene matches: 3. The CDR3 consists of 13 residues. CDR1 and CDR2 (germline): SEHNR, FQNEAQ (reference sequence). In DNA form, the CDR3 reads TGTGCCAGCAGCGGACAGGGTGGAGAGACCCAGTACTTC. It specifies CASSGQGGETQYF.

The rearrangement joins TRBV14 to TRBJ1-1, with a possible D match to TRBD1 (6 bases). The CDR3 loop spans 17 amino acids. The germline V gene has CDR1 SGHDN and CDR2 FVKESK. V shed 0 bases and J shed 1 base, with 15 bases lying between them. The DNA for the CDR3 is TGTGCCAGCAGCCAAGACTACAGGGTGCGGAGGAACACTGAAGCTTTCTTT. The encoded protein is CASSQDYRVRRNTEAFF.

This clone has just one count. This chain uses TRBV28 with TRBJ2-2; D ambiguous. Germline-derived CDR1 and CDR2 are MDHEN and SYDVKM. The CDR3 consists of 15 residues. Between the trimmed V and J ends, which lost 6 bases and 1 base, there was a span of 12 bases. The CDR3 here is CASSPEPLNTGELFF. For the CDR3, the DNA is TGTGCCAGCAGCCCCGAGCCCCTGAACACCGGGGAGCTGTTTTTT.

The genes are TRBV9 and TRBJ2-5, with 10 bases fitting TRBD1. Germline V lookup: CDR1 SGDLS, CDR2 YYNGEE. CDR3 length: 16 residues. V gave up 2 bases and J gave up 2 bases; unmatched junction bases: 6. CDR3 sequence: CASSVRTGGIQETQYF. CDR3 in DNA: TGTGCCAGCAGCGTCCGGACAGGGGGTATACAAGAGACCCAGTACTTC.

Comment on this clone: One end of the junction is discordant with germline, which a read error may explain. The V gene is TRBV6-5, the J gene TRBJ2-7; possible D gene TRBD2, 6 bases. The CDR3 has 11 amino acids. Germline V gene sequence: CDR1 MNHEY, CDR2 SVGAGI. The CDR3 region has the DNA TGTGCCAGCAGTCAAAGCGGGCTAGCAATTTTC. Protein sequence: CASSQSGLAIF.

This chain connects TRBV5-1 to TRBJ2-7; TRBD2 aligns across 10 bases. The CDR3 sequence is 17 residues long. V lost 1 base, J lost 5 bases, and 12 bases stayed unmatched. CDR1 and CDR2 from the germline V gene are SGHRS and YFSETQ. CDR3 protein: CASSLFFRPSGSDEQYF. For the CDR3, the DNA is TGCGCCAGCAGCTTGTTCTTTCGGCCTAGCGGGAGCGACGAGCAGTACTTC. Full variable domain (outside the CDR3, taken from reference TRBV5-1 and TRBJ2-7): KAGVTQTPRYLIKTRGQQVTLSCSPISGHRSVSWYQQTPGQGLQFLFEYFSETQRNKGNFPGRFSGRQFSNSRSEMNVSTLELGDSALYLCASSLFFRPSGSDEQYFGPGTRLTVT.

The J gene is TRBJ2-7, the V gene TRBV4-1; 9 nucleotides match TRBD1. This CDR3 spans 16 amino acids. Trimming took 3 bases from V and 7 from J; bases not matched to a gene: 13. Germline loops: CDR1 MGHRA, CDR2 YSYEKL. The CDR3 here is CASSQTLDRGSREQYF. The CDR3 nucleotides read TGCGCCAGCAGCCAGACCTTGGACAGGGGCTCGAGGGAGCAGTACTTC.

V and J are TRBV4-1 and TRBJ2-3; D is ambiguous. This CDR3 has 17 residues. V dropped 0 bases and J dropped 3 bases, with 16 bases sitting between them. Germline V gene lookup returns CDR1 MGHRA and CDR2 YSYEKL. The CDR3 sequence: CASSQDFGVYPTDTQYF. The CDR3 DNA follows: TGCGCCAGCAGCCAAGATTTCGGTGTATATCCAACAGATACGCAGTATTTT.